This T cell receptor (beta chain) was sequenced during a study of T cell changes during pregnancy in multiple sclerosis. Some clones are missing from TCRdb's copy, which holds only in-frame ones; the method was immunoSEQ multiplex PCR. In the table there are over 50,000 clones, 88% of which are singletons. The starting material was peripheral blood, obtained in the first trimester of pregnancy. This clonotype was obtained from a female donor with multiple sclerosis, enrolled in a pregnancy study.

CDR3 nucleotides: TGTGCCAGCAGCACCCGGGACTCCTACGAGCAGTACTTC. This translates into CASSTRDSYEQYF. This sequence joins TRBV5-8 and TRBJ2-7, with D possibly TRBD2 on 5 matching bases. The germline V gene has CDR1 SGHTS and CDR2 YDEGEE. V was clipped by 4 bases and J by 0 bases, with 8 bases between them. There are 13 residues in the CDR3. The full variable domain, in which reference TRBV5-8 and TRBJ2-7 provide the parts outside the CDR3, is EAGVTQSPTHLIKTRGQQATLRCSPISGHTSVYWYQQALGLGLQFLLWYDEGEERNRGNFPPRFSGRQFPNYSSELNVNALELEDSALYLCASSTRDSYEQYFGPGTRLTVT.